The 12 T cell receptor beta chains given below trace back to one sample, sequenced in a study of beta chain features in type 1 diabetes. Of the isolated RNA, all was reverse transcribed, and so the sequenced material was expressed TCRB transcripts. Generated by immunoSEQ multiplex PCR, the TCRdb table keeps only in-frame clones and is missing some. The data contain approximately 300,000 clones, 11% of them seen just once; the ten biggest clones take up about 0.014%. Sequenced sample: naive CD4+ T cells from blood. The receptor source for this set is a woman in her twenties or thirties in good health.

The chain uses TRBV2 and TRBJ2-5, with TRBD1 identical over 7 bases. The germline V gene encodes CDR1 SNHLY and CDR2 FYNNEI. CDR3 size: 14 residues. V was clipped by 6 bases and J by 1 base; unmatched bases: 5. CDR3 residues: CASSPTGVQETQYF. CDR3 bases: TGTGCCAGCAGCCCAACAGGGGTCCAAGAGACCCAGTACTTC.

The J gene is TRBJ2-3, the V gene TRBV9; TRBD2 matches 7 bases. The CDR3 consists of 16 residues. Trimming took 4 bases from V and 3 from J; bases not matched to a gene: 11. CDR1 and CDR2 from the germline V gene are SGDLS and YYNGEE. CDR3 sequence reads: CASSPREVDVTDTQYF. Written as DNA, the CDR3 is TGTGCCAGCAGCCCCCGGGAGGTTGACGTGACAGATACGCAGTATTTT. Looking up the rest from reference TRBV9 and TRBJ2-3 gives the full variable domain: DSGVTQTPKHLITATGQRVTLRCSPRSGDLSVYWYQQSLDQGLQFLIQYYNGEERAKGNILERFSAQQFPDLHSELNLSSLELGDSALYFCASSPREVDVTDTQYFGPGTRLTVL.

Only a few counts were recorded for this clone. The J gene is TRBJ2-3, the V gene TRBV4-3; 8 nucleotides line up with TRBD2. J lost 2 bases, V lost 0 bases, and 13 bases had no gene match. Germline CDR1 and CDR2: LGHNA and YSLEER. The CDR3 contains 19 residues. In DNA, the CDR3 is TGCGCCAGCAGCCAAGATACTAGCGGAACATACTCTGACACAGATACGCAGTATTTT. Its protein product is CASSQDTSGTYSDTDTQYF.

The chain links TRBV7-2 to TRBJ2-2, with D possibly being TRBD2 (5 bases). V lost 4 bases and J lost 8, with 8 bases in between. Germline CDR1 and CDR2: SGHTA and FQGNSA. This CDR3 comprises 12 residues. CDR3 sequence: CASSSQRGELFF. The CDR3 DNA is TGTGCCAGCAGCTCACAGCGGGGGGAGCTGTTTTTT.

This clone was seen a handful of times. The chain employs TRBV7-9 and TRBJ1-2; the D gene is possibly TRBD1 (6 bases). Deletions cut 10 bases from V and 5 bases from J, with 14 bases between. This CDR3 has 12 residues. Germline CDR1 reads SEHNR; CDR2 reads FQNEAQ (reference sequence). The CDR3: CAITGPGYGYTF. Here the CDR3 DNA reads TGTGCCATCACAGGGCCCGGGTATGGCTACACCTTC.

The gene calls are TRBV5-6 and TRBJ2-5, with 7 positions matching TRBD1. The CDR3 totals 16 residues. Per the germline V gene, CDR1 is SGHDT and CDR2 is YYEEEE. Trimming cost V 3 bases and J 2 bases; bases outside gene matches: 10. The chain's CDR3 is CASSSTGKRFQETQYF. The CDR3 DNA sequence: TGTGCCAGCAGCTCGACAGGGAAAAGGTTTCAAGAGACCCAGTACTTC.

As concerns this clone: It is unclear where the CDR3 begins or ends on the DNA, so no DNA is shown, and the CDR3 is as TCRdb lists it. The genes are TRBV15 and TRBJ2-5; TRBD1 is the table's D call, not checked against the DNA. The CDR3 is 15 residues long, ends included. The V gene's germline CDR1 is LNHNV and CDR2 YYDKDF (reference sequence). CDR3 sequence: CATSRDFGPGGTQYF.

This clone was observed a handful of times. The V gene is TRBV5-4, the J gene TRBJ2-5, with TRBD2 as a possible D gene (6 bases). Germline CDR1 reads SGHNT; CDR2 reads YYREEE (reference sequence). This CDR3 is built from 16 residues. Deletions cut 0 bases from V and 5 bases from J, with 17 bases between. CDR3 protein: CASSLGAGLADETQYF. The CDR3, as DNA: TGTGCCAGCAGCTTGGGGGCGGGGCTAGCTGACGAGACCCAGTACTTC.

Many counts were recorded for this clone. The chain recombines TRBV29-1 with TRBJ2-5; the D is unclear. With 8 bases removed from V and 3 bases from J, the gap between germline ends came to 10 bases. The CDR3 is made up of 11 amino acids. From germline, CDR1 is SQVTM and CDR2 ANQGSEA. The CDR3 here is CSTDREETQYF. CDR3 DNA sequence: TGCAGCACCGATAGAGAAGAGACCCAGTACTTC.

The chain uses TRBV6-5 and TRBJ1-2; 7 nucleotides agree with TRBD1. J was trimmed by 9 bases and V by 0 bases; bases with no gene match: 10. The CDR3 is 15 residues long. Germline loops: CDR1 MNHEY, CDR2 SVGAGI. The CDR3 reads CASSYSSRGRLSYTF. CDR3 DNA: TGTGCCAGCAGTTACTCAAGTAGGGGGCGACTAAGCTACACCTTC.

CDR3 DNA sequence: TGTGCCAGCACCGACCTAGGGATGGGACAAGATACGCAGTATTTT. Encoded protein: CASTDLGMGQDTQYF. The chain employs TRBV7-9 and TRBJ2-3; D is possibly TRBD1 (6 bases). Germline V gives CDR1 SEHNR, CDR2 FQNEAQ (reference sequence). The CDR3 consists of 15 residues. V was clipped by 7 bases and J by 5 bases, with 19 bases between them.

This clone has just a few counts. The V and J genes are TRBV5-4 and TRBJ2-1, with D possibly being TRBD2 (6 bases). Trimming removed 3 bases at V and 2 bases at J, with 9 bases between. The CDR3 consists of 14 residues. Germline loops: CDR1 SGHNT, CDR2 YYREEE (reference sequence). CDR3 nucleotide sequence: TGTGCCAGCAGCTCCCTAGCGCCCTACAATGAGCAGTTCTTC. Its translation: CASSSLAPYNEQFF.